These 29 T cell receptor beta chains came from one sample sequenced in a study of PD-1 blockade in classical Hodgkin lymphoma. Every patient relapsed after autologous stem cell transplantation, and brentuximab vedotin exposure varied. Only in-frame clones appear in the TCRdb table, and some are missing; sequencing was by immunoSEQ multiplex PCR. The table shows over 60,000 clones, with about two thirds occurring only once. Sequencing was performed on peripheral blood mononuclear cells (PBMCs), taken before the second cycle of nivolumab. All receptors come from a human donor with classical Hodgkin lymphoma.

The chain has TRBV9 and TRBJ1-3; D remains ambiguous. CDR1 is SGDLS and CDR2 is YYNGEE in the germline V gene. V lost 2 bases and J 0 bases, leaving 6 bases between the germline ends. This CDR3 has 14 residues. In DNA, the CDR3 is TGTGCCAGCAGCGTTCTGAACTCTGGAAACACCATATATTTT. Translating gives CASSVLNSGNTIYF.

The rearrangement joins TRBV11-2 to TRBJ2-5; tentatively, D is TRBD2 (5 bases). The CDR3 spans 15 residues. The V end was cut by 3 bases, the J end by 3 bases, with 14 bases between. CDR1 is SGHAT, CDR2 FQNNGV, per germline. The CDR3 nucleotides read TGTGCCAGCAGCTTGGGCCTAGCAGACAAAGAGACCCAGTACTTC. Translation gives CASSLGLADKETQYF.

This clone appeared once. The V call is TRBV6-1, the J call TRBJ2-1; D gene uncertain. With 6 bases removed from V and 7 bases from J, the gap between germline ends came to 19 bases. Germline CDR1 is MNHNS and CDR2 is SASEGT. The CDR3 is 15 amino acids. The DNA of the CDR3 is TGTGCCAGCAGCTACAGCACCACGTTTGAGAATGAGCAGTTCTTC. This encodes CASSYSTTFENEQFF.

In this sample, this clone turned up once. V is TRBV11-3 and J is TRBJ1-1; D perhaps matches TRBD1 (5 bases). Trimming pared 1 base from V and 5 bases from J, leaving 20 bases between. CDR3 size: 17 residues. Per germline, CDR1 SGHNT and CDR2 YENEEA. CDR3 coding DNA: TGTGCCAGCAGCTTAGCTCTTGGCAGGGTGAGTGGGACTGAAGCTTTCTTT. Its translation: CASSLALGRVSGTEAFF.

The chain employs TRBV9 and TRBJ2-5, with D perhaps TRBD1 or TRBD2 (7 bases each). There are 14 residues in the CDR3. Trimming took 4 bases from V and 2 from J, leaving 12 bases between them. Germline lookup yields CDR1 SGDLS and CDR2 YYNGEE. Here the CDR3 reads CASSPGGGQETQYF. The DNA for the CDR3 is TGTGCCAGCAGCCCAGGGGGGGGGCAAGAGACCCAGTACTTC.

V gene TRBV5-5 combines with J gene TRBJ2-3; D not resolved. This CDR3 has 16 residues. Germline V lookup: CDR1 SGHKS, CDR2 YYEKEE (reference sequence). Trimming shortened V by 1 base and J by 0 bases, and 12 bases separated the two germline ends. The CDR3 nucleotides read TGTGCCAGCAGCTTGACGGTGCGTTCTAGCACAGATACGCAGTATTTT. Its translation: CASSLTVRSSTDTQYF.

The rearrangement joins TRBV5-1 to TRBJ1-6, with TRBD1 matching over 8 bases. V lost 0 bases, J lost 10 bases, and 9 bases stayed unmatched. The CDR3 contains 16 residues. The germline CDR1 and CDR2 sequences are SGHRS and YFSETQ. The CDR3 loop is CASSLGWQGAGSPLHF. In DNA form, the CDR3 reads TGCGCCAGCAGCTTGGGCTGGCAGGGGGCAGGGTCACCCCTCCACTTT.

A few counts support this clone. The chain employs TRBV28 and TRBJ1-5; tentatively, D is TRBD1 (5 bases). From germline, CDR1 is MDHEN and CDR2 SYDVKM. V lost 6 bases and J 2 bases, leaving 23 bases between the germline ends. The CDR3 has 18 residues. The DNA of the CDR3 is TGTGCCAGCAGAATATCCCGACAGTTGTCCGATGGCAATCAGCCCCAGCATTTT. Protein product: CASRISRQLSDGNQPQHF.

This clone was found a few times. This sequence joins TRBV29-1 and TRBJ1-1; a possible D gene is TRBD1 (6 bases). V lost 7 bases, J lost 4 bases, and 16 bases lay in between. The CDR3 length is 13 residues. Germline V gene lookup returns CDR1 SQVTM and CDR2 ANQGSEA. The CDR3 loop reads CSAQGAEATEAFF. The CDR3 DNA is TGCAGCGCACAGGGTGCGGAGGCCACTGAAGCTTTCTTT.

The chain recombines TRBV5-8 with TRBJ2-1, with 7 bases fitting TRBD2. The CDR3 sequence is 14 residues long. Germline CDR1 reads SGHTS; CDR2 reads YDEGEE. V trimming: 9 bases; J trimming: 3 bases; junction bases outside the gene matches: 9. The CDR3 sequence is CATEEREGYNEQFF. The CDR3 coding sequence is TGTGCCACCGAGGAGAGGGAGGGCTACAATGAGCAGTTCTTC.

Regarding this clone: The junction does not match germline at one end; this may be a read error. The genes are TRBV5-1 and TRBJ1-2; maybe TRBD1 (5 bases). Looked up from germline, CDR1 is SGHRS and CDR2 is YFSETQ. This CDR3 contains 14 residues. The CDR3 spells CASSLDTGDYGYIF. Written as DNA, the CDR3 is TGCGCCAGCAGCTTGGATACAGGAGACTATGGCTACATCTTC.

This chain connects TRBV28 to TRBJ1-5; possible D gene TRBD1, 5 bases. Per germline, CDR1 MDHEN and CDR2 SYDVKM. This CDR3 has 15 amino acids. Trimming removed 6 bases at V and 2 bases at J, with 14 bases between. The CDR3 bases are TGTGCCAGCAGCGTGCAGGGTCTGGGCAATCAGCCCCAGCATTTT. Its translation: CASSVQGLGNQPQHF.

The chain joins TRBV7-3 to TRBJ1-2, with D possibly being TRBD1 (5 bases). CDR3 size: 13 residues. The ends were cut back, 2 bases at V and 8 bases at J, with 12 bases in the middle. Germline V gene sequence: CDR1 SGHTA, CDR2 FQGTGA. This CDR3 is CASSLLGQGGYTF. CDR3 coding DNA: TGTGCCAGCAGCTTATTGGGGCAGGGAGGCTACACCTTC.

J is TRBJ1-1 and V is TRBV5-1; perhaps TRBD1 as D (6 bases). With 0 bases removed from V and 5 bases from J, the gap between germline ends came to 14 bases. Germline lookup yields CDR1 SGHRS and CDR2 YFSETQ. The CDR3 length is 15 residues. CDR3 coding DNA: TGCGCCAGCAGCTTGGCTGGCAGGGGTGGGACTGAAGCTTTCTTT. It encodes CASSLAGRGGTEAFF.

The rearrangement uses TRBV2 and TRBJ1-6, with 8 nucleotides matching TRBD1. The CDR3 runs to 13 residues. Germline V gives CDR1 SNHLY, CDR2 FYNNEI. V was clipped by 5 bases and J by 10 bases; unmatched bases: 4. CDR3 in amino acids: CASSSTGDSPLHF. The CDR3 region has the DNA TGTGCCAGCAGTTCGACAGGGGACTCACCCCTCCACTTT.

The V gene is TRBV7-8, the J gene TRBJ2-7, with D uncertain. Looked up from germline, CDR1 is SGHVS and CDR2 is FQNEAQ. The V gene lost 5 bases and the J gene lost 7 bases, with 9 bases spanning the gap. The CDR3 length is 11 residues. CDR3 DNA sequence: TGTGCCAGCAGCGATCCTTGGGAGCAGTACTTC. Translating gives CASSDPWEQYF. The variable domain in full, with the rest retrieved from reference TRBV7-8 and TRBJ2-7, is GAGVSQSPRYKVAKRGQDVALRCDPISGHVSLFWYQQALGQGPEFLTYFQNEAQLDKSGLPSDRFFAERPEGSVSTLKIQRTQQEDSAVYLCASSDPWEQYFGPGTRLTVT.

The sample holds a few counts of this clone. This chain connects TRBV4-1 to TRBJ1-2, with a possible D match to TRBD1 (6 bases). V lost 0 bases to trimming and J lost 8 bases, with 19 bases between them. The CDR3 runs to 16 residues. Germline CDR1 and CDR2: MGHRA and YSYEKL. The CDR3 is CASSQDSGGAPWGYTF. The DNA of the CDR3 is TGCGCCAGCAGCCAAGACTCCGGGGGCGCCCCGTGGGGCTACACCTTC.

The chain joins TRBV23-1 to TRBJ2-7; D remains ambiguous. TRBV23-1 is labeled an ORF, and its function is uncertain. The CDR3 is 12 residues long. V lost 7 bases to trimming and J lost 4 bases, with 11 bases between them. The CDR3 DNA reads as TGCGCCAGCACCATCAGGAATTACGAGCAGTACTTC. Translation: CASTIRNYEQYF.

The count of this clone is one. Distinct nucleotide sequences in the sample also encode this CDR3. V usage is TRBV6-5 and J usage is TRBJ1-1; perhaps TRBD1 as D (6 bases). V was clipped by 2 bases and J by 6 bases, with 7 bases between them. The CDR3 is made up of 12 amino acids. In germline, CDR1 is MNHEY, CDR2 SVGAGI. CDR3 bases: TGTGCCAGCAGTTACAGGGGGGCTGAAGCTTTCTTT. It encodes CASSYRGAEAFF.

V gene TRBV25-1 combines with J gene TRBJ1-4; perhaps TRBD1 as D (6 bases). Germline lookup yields CDR1 MGHDK and CDR2 SYGVNS. The CDR3 consists of 15 residues. V lost 6 bases and J 1 base, leaving 12 bases between the germline ends. Here the CDR3 DNA reads TGTGCCAGCAGGCCCCAGGGACAAACTAATGAAAAACTGTTTTTT. The encoded protein is CASRPQGQTNEKLFF. The full variable domain, its missing parts supplied by reference TRBV25-1 and TRBJ1-4, is EADIYQTPRYLVIGTGKKITLECSQTMGHDKMYWYQQDPGMELHLIHYSYGVNSTEKGDLSSESTVSRIRTEHFPLTLESARPSHTSQYLCASRPQGQTNEKLFFGSGTQLSVL.

The chain carries TRBV5-1 and TRBJ1-2; D ambiguous. CDR1 is SGHRS, CDR2 YFSETQ, per germline. V lost 4 bases and J 7 bases, leaving 23 bases between the germline ends. This CDR3 contains 16 residues. CDR3 protein: CASSPGPPSVISGYTF. The CDR3 nucleotides are TGCGCCAGCAGCCCCGGACCGCCGTCCGTAATCAGTGGCTACACCTTC.

The chain carries TRBV30 and TRBJ2-1; 12 nucleotides match TRBD2. CDR1 is GTSNPN and CDR2 is SVGIG in the germline V gene (reference sequence). CDR3 size: 15 residues. The V gene end was trimmed by 1 base and the J gene end by 9 bases; junction bases not matched to a gene: 7. The DNA of the CDR3 is TGTGCCTGGAGTGGAGCTAGCGGGAGGGCCGGTGAGCAGTTCTTC. It codes for CAWSGASGRAGEQFF. Variable domain in full (rest from reference TRBV30 and TRBJ2-1): SQTIHQWPATLVQPVGSPLSLECTVEGTSNPNLYWYRQAAGRGLQLLFYSVGIGQISSEVPQNLSASRPQDRQFILSSKKLLLSDSGFYLCAWSGASGRAGEQFFGPGTRLTVL.

The CDR3 loop reads CASSENGKLFF. The DNA for the CDR3 is TGTGCCAGCAGTGAAAATGGGAAGCTGTTTTTT. This chain connects TRBV9 to TRBJ2-2; D gene uncertain. This CDR3 is built from 11 residues. The germline V gene encodes CDR1 SGDLS and CDR2 YYNGEE. V was clipped by 5 bases and J by 12 bases, with 11 bases between them.

The gene calls are TRBV14 and TRBJ2-1; TRBD2 agrees at 13 bases. The CDR3 totals 18 residues. CDR1 is SGHDN, CDR2 FVKESK, per germline. V trimming: 4 bases; J trimming: 7 bases; junction bases outside the gene matches: 13. This chain's CDR3 is CASSPSRTSGRDWNEQFF. CDR3 bases: TGTGCCAGCAGCCCCTCAAGGACTAGCGGGAGAGATTGGAATGAGCAGTTCTTC.

In its sample, this clone was seen a few times. The chain joins TRBV7-6 to TRBJ2-7, with D uncertain. The CDR3 is made up of 12 amino acids. The germline V and J ends were trimmed by 8 bases and 3 bases, with 11 bases remaining between them. Germline V gives CDR1 SGHVS, CDR2 FNYEAQ. CDR3 DNA: TGTGCCAGCGGAGAGTACCGCTACGAGCAGTACTTC. Its protein is CASGEYRYEQYF.

This CDR3 is CASSVQRGGTEAFF. The DNA for the CDR3 is TGTGCCAGTAGTGTACAAAGGGGAGGGACTGAAGCTTTCTTT. The J gene is TRBJ1-1, the V gene TRBV19; D is perhaps TRBD1 (5 bases). CDR3 length: 14 amino acids. CDR1 is LNHDA and CDR2 is SQIVND in the germline V gene (reference sequence). V was shortened by 5 bases and J by 5 bases, with 15 bases between the two germline ends.

V gene TRBV5-1 combines with J gene TRBJ2-5, with 16 bases identical to TRBD2. This CDR3 has 17 amino acids. Looked up from germline, CDR1 is SGHRS and CDR2 is YFSETQ. V lost 4 bases and J lost 4; bases outside the gene matches: 7. The CDR3 here is CASSEGTSGRARETQYF. CDR3 nucleotides: TGCGCCAGCAGCGAAGGGACTAGCGGGAGGGCCAGAGAGACCCAGTACTTC. The full variable domain, its missing parts supplied by reference TRBV5-1 and TRBJ2-5, is KAGVTQTPRYLIKTRGQQVTLSCSPISGHRSVSWYQQTPGQGLQFLFEYFSETQRNKGNFPGRFSGRQFSNSRSEMNVSTLELGDSALYLCASSEGTSGRARETQYFGPGTRLLVL.

This clone appeared a few times. This chain uses TRBV2 with TRBJ1-6, with 7 bases identical to TRBD1. Trimming removed 2 bases from V and 9 bases from J; junction bases left unmatched: 4. Looked up from germline, CDR1 is SNHLY and CDR2 is FYNNEI. The CDR3 is 14 residues long. The DNA for the CDR3 is TGTGCCAGCAGTGAACTGGCAGGGGGTTCACCCCTCCACTTT. Translation gives CASSELAGGSPLHF.

The chain is built from TRBV30 and TRBJ2-7; D unclear. Looked up from germline, CDR1 is GTSNPN and CDR2 is SVGIG (reference sequence). There are 13 residues in the CDR3. V gave up 0 bases and J gave up 3 bases, with 9 bases separating them. CDR3 region: CAWSVLFLYEQYF. The CDR3 DNA follows: TGTGCCTGGAGTGTGCTCTTCCTCTACGAGCAGTACTTC.